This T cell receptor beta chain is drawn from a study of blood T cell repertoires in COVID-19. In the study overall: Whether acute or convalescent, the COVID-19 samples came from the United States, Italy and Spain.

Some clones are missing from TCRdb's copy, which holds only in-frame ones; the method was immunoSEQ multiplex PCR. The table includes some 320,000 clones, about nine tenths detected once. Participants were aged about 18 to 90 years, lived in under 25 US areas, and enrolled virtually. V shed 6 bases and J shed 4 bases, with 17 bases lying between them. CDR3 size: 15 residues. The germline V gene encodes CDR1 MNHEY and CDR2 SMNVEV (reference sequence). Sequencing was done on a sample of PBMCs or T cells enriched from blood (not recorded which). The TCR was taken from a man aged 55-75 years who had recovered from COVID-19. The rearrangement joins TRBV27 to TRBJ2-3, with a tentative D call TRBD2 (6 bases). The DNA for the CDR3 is TGTGCCAGCAGCTTGGCGGGAAGGGGTTCAGATACGCAGTATTTT. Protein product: CASSLAGRGSDTQYF.